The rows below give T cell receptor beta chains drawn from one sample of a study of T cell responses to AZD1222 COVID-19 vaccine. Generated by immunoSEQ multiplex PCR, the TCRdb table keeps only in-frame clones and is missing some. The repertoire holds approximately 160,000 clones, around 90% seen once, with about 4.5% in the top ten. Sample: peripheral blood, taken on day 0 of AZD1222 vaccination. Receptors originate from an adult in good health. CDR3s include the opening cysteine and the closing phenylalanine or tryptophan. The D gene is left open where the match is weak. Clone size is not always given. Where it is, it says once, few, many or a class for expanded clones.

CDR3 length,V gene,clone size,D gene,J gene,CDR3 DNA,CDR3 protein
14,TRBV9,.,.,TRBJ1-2,TGTGCCAGCAGCGTCTCACCGGGGACCAATGGCTACACCTTC,CASSVSPGTNGYTF
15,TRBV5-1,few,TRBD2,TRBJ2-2,TGCGCCAGCAGCCCCAGACTAGCGGGAGCCGGGGAGCTGTTTTTT,CASSPRLAGAGELFF
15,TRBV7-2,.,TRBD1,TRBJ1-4,TGTGCCAGCAGCTGGCCGGGACAGGGGATCGAAAAACTGTTTTTT,CASSWPGQGIEKLFF
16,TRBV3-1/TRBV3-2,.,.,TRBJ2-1,TGTGCCAGCAGCCCGTGGACAGTCTCCCAGGGAGATGAGCAGTTCTTC,CASSPWTVSQGDEQFF
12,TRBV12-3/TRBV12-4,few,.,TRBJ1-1,TGTGCCATCTCGTATGGGAACACTGAAGCTTTCTTT,CAISYGNTEAFF
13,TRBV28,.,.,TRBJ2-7,TGTGCCAGCAGTCGCGGGATTAGCTACGAGCAGTACTTC,CASSRGISYEQYF
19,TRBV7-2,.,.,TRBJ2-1,TGTGCCAGCAGCACCCGGGGCGGGCTAAGTAGGGGGAACTACAATGAGCAGTTCTTC,CASSTRGGLSRGNYNEQFF
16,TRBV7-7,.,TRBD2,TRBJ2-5,TGTGCTAGCAGCCCCGCCCCACTAGCGGGAGGAGAGACCCAGTACTTC,CASSPAPLAGGETQYF
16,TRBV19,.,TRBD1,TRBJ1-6,TGTGCCAGTAGTGCCCGATACAGGGGGTCGGAATCACCCCTCCACTTT,CASSARYRGSESPLHF
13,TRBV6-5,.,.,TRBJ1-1,TGTGCCAGCAGTCAAAACCGGAACACTGAAGCTTTCTTT,CASSQNRNTEAFF
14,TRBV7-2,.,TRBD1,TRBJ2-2,TGTGCCAGCAGCCCGGGACAGGGTAACGGGGAGCTGTTTTTT,CASSPGQGNGELFF
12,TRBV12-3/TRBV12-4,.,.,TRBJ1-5,TGTGCCAGCAGAGGGAGCAATCAGCCCCAGCATTTT,CASRGSNQPQHF
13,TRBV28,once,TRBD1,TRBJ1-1,TGTGCCAGCAGTTTACCACCGGACAGGGAAGCTTTCTTT,CASSLPPDREAFF
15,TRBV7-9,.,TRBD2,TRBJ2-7,TGTGCCAGCAGCCCCGGGACTAGCAGGGTTGCCGAGCAGTACTTC,CASSPGTSRVAEQYF
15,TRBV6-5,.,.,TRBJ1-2,TGTGCCAGCAGTTACTCGAGGGGGGTCGTCTATGGCTACACCTTC,CASSYSRGVVYGYTF
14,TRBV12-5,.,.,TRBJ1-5,TGTGCTAGTGGTTTCCTACCCAGCCGAGGGCCCCAGCATTTT,CASGFLPSRGPQHF
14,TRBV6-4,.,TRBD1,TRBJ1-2,TGTGCCAGCAGTGACAGGGGGGACAGCCATGGCTACACCTTC,CASSDRGDSHGYTF
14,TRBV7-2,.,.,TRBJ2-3,TGTGCCACCCCGATCCGAACTAGCACAGATACGCAGTATTTT,CATPIRTSTDTQYF
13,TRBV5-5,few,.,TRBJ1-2,TGTGCCAGCAGCTCGGGAGGGAGTGATGGCTACACCTTC,CASSSGGSDGYTF
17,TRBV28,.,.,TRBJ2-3,TGTGCCAGCGGTAAAGTCCTGGGGCTAGACCCCACAGATACGCAGTATTTT,CASGKVLGLDPTDTQYF
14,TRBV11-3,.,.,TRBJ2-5,TGTGCCAGCAGCTCTGAGGGGCTGGTAGAGACCCAGTACTTC,CASSSEGLVETQYF
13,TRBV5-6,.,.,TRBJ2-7,TGTGCCAGCAGCTCCCGACCTCTGTACGAGCAGTACTTC,CASSSRPLYEQYF
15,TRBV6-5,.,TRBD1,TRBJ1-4,TGTGCCAGCAGAAAACACAGGGGGCCTAATGAAAAACTGTTTTTT,CASRKHRGPNEKLFF
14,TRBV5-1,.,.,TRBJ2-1,TGCGCCAGCAGCGGAGGGACGGCGGGGAATGAGCAGTTCTTC,CASSGGTAGNEQFF
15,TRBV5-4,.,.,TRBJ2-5,TGTGCCAGCAGCGACCCCTCCTCCGGGAGTGAGACCCAGTACTTC,CASSDPSSGSETQYF
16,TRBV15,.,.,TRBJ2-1,TGTGCCACCAGCAGAGTCCCGCCAATCGGAGGAAATGAGCAGTTCTTC,CATSRVPPIGGNEQFF
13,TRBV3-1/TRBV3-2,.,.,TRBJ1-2,TGTGCCAGCAGCCCTGGCGGGACCTATGGCTACACCTTC,CASSPGGTYGYTF
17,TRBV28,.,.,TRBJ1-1,TGTGCCAGCAGTCTCGCCGGCGCAGGGGTAGGGGTCACTGAAGCTTTCTTT,CASSLAGAGVGVTEAFF
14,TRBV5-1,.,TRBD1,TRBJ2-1,TGCGCCAGCAGTGGGACAGGATCCTACAATGAGCAGTTCTTC,CASSGTGSYNEQFF
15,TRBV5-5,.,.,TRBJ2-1,TGTGCCAGCAGCTTGCGACCGGGAGATACAAGTGAGCAGTTCTTC,CASSLRPGDTSEQFF
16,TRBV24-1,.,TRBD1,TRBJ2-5,TGTGCCACCAGTGATACGACAGGGGGCGAGGGAGAGACCCAGTACTTC,CATSDTTGGEGETQYF
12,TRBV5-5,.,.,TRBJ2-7,TGTGCCAGCAGCTTGGTTATCGGCGAGCAGTACTTC,CASSLVIGEQYF
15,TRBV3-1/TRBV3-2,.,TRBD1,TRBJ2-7,TGTGCCAGCAGCCGAACGACAGGGGGGTCCTACGAGCAGTACTTC,CASSRTTGGSYEQYF
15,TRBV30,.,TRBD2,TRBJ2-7,TGTGCCTGGAGTGGGACTAGCGGGACTTCCTACGAGCAGTACTTC,CAWSGTSGTSYEQYF
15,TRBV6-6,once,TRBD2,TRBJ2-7,TGTGCCAGCAGTCCTCCAACTAGCGGGATGTACGAGCAGTACTTC,CASSPPTSGMYEQYF
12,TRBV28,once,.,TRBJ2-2,TGTGCCAGCAGTTTTTTTTCCGGGGAGCTGTTTTTT,CASSFFSGELFF
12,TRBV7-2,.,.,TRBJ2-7,TGTGCCAGCAGCTTAGAAGCCCACGAGCAGTACTTC,CASSLEAHEQYF
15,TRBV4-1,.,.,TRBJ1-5,TGCGCCAGCAGCCTGGGACTGTATAGCAATCAGCCCCAGCATTTT,CASSLGLYSNQPQHF
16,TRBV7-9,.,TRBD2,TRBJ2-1,TGTGCCAGCAGCTTAGCGGGGCTAGCGGGACGGTATGAGCAGTTCTTC,CASSLAGLAGRYEQFF
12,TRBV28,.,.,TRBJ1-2,TGTGCCAGCTCCTCCGGGACCTATGGCTACACCTTC,CASSSGTYGYTF
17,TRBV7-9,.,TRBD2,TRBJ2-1,TGTGCCAGCAGGAGTGGAGTAGCGGGAGCCTTCTACAATGAGCAGTTCTTC,CASRSGVAGAFYNEQFF
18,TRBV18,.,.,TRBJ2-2,TGTGCCAGCTCACCAAATCCCGGGACGGGCGCGAACACCGGGGAGCTGTTTTTT,CASSPNPGTGANTGELFF
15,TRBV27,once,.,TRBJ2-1,TGTGCCAGCAGTTTGAGGCAGGTAGCCTACAATGAGCAGTTCTTC,CASSLRQVAYNEQFF
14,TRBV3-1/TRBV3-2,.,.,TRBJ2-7,TGTGCCAGCAGCCTCGGGGGGACAGTTACCGAGCAGTACTTC,CASSLGGTVTEQYF
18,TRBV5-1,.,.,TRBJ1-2,TGCGCCAGCAGCTTTTATCGACGCGAGGGGACTTTTAACTATGGCTACACCTTC,CASSFYRREGTFNYGYTF
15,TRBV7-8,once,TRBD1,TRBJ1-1,TGTGCCAGCAGCTCCTCCGGGACAGTGGGCTCTGAAGCTTTCTTT,CASSSSGTVGSEAFF
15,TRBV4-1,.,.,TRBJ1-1,TGCGCCAGCAGCCAAGTGCCAGGGCGGAGCACTGAAGCTTTCTTT,CASSQVPGRSTEAFF
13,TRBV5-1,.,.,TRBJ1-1,TGCGCCAGCAGGGGGCGGGCGAACACTGAAGCTTTCTTT,CASRGRANTEAFF
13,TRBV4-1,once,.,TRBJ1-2,TGCGCCAGCAGCCAAGACGGGAAAGGGGGCTACACCTTC,CASSQDGKGGYTF
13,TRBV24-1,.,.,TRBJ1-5,TGTGCCACCGGGGGGGGTTTCAATCAGCCCCAGCATTTT,CATGGGFNQPQHF
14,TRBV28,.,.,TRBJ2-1,TGTGCCAGCAGTTTTAGGGCGAGGGTCGGTGAGCAGTTCTTC,CASSFRARVGEQFF